This TCR beta chain was identified in a study of blood T cell repertoires in COVID-19. The repertoire was sequenced with immunoSEQ multiplex PCR; TCRdb's copy has only in-frame clones and lacks some. The table lists roughly 260,000 clones, about 88% of them singletons. J was trimmed by 3 bases and V by 5 bases; bases with no gene match: 10. The germline V gene has CDR1 ENHRY and CDR2 SYGVKD. CDR3 length: 16 amino acids. The V call is TRBV10-3, the J call TRBJ2-7; TRBD1 agrees at 10 bases. Material for sequencing was peripheral blood. This clonotype originated in a woman aged 40 to 50 who had recovered from COVID-19. The CDR3 is CAISRRDGTGVYEQYF. CDR3 nucleotide sequence: TGTGCCATCAGTAGAAGGGACGGGACAGGGGTCTACGAGCAGTACTTC.